One and the same sample provided the 17 T cell receptor beta chains below, sequenced in a study of T cell repertoires in cytomegalovirus infection. From the reads, TCRdb called clonotypes with MiXCR, one entry per CDR3 protein. Of about 260,000 distinct CDR3 sequences in the sample, 9.1% were seen once. The sequenced sample was PBMCs. These TCRs come from a human donor in good health (CMV status not recorded). Some clones in this sample may be carry-over from other donors' samples.

The chain carries TRBV29-1 and TRBJ1-1; 7 nucleotides match TRBD1. This CDR3 spans 13 amino acids. Per germline, CDR1 SQVTM and CDR2 ANQGSEA. Trimming took 5 bases from V and 1 from J; bases not matched to a gene: 4. The CDR3 loop reads CSVLTGWNTEAFF. As DNA, the CDR3 is TGCAGCGTTTTGACAGGGTGGAACACTGAAGCTTTCTTT. Full variable domain (rest looked up from reference TRBV29-1 and TRBJ1-1): SAVISQKPSRDICQRGTSLTIQCQVDSQVTMMFWYRQQPGQSLTLIATANQGSEATYESGFVIDKFPISRPNLTFSTLTVSNMSPEDSSIYLCSVLTGWNTEAFFGQGTRLTVV.

Many counts were recorded for this clonotype. The chain is built from TRBV7-8 and TRBJ2-4; TRBD1 matches at 12 bases. Germline lookup yields CDR1 SGHVS and CDR2 FQNEAQ. The CDR3 contains 16 residues. The ends lost 3 bases at V and 3 bases at J; junction bases unmatched: 3. DNA of the CDR3: TGTGCCAGCAGCTTTGGGACAGGGGGCCACAAAAACATTCAGTACTTC. Translated, it gives CASSFGTGGHKNIQYF.

This clonotype has only a few counts. The V call is TRBV19, the J call TRBJ1-5, with 7 bases aligning to TRBD1. This CDR3 has 14 residues. The V and J ends lost 7 bases and 5 bases, in that order; junction bases with no gene match: 8. Germline V gene lookup returns CDR1 LNHDA and CDR2 SQIVND (reference sequence). The CDR3 DNA is TGTGCCAGTAATGACAGGGCCCGAGATCAGCCCCAGCATTTT. It yields the protein CASNDRARDQPQHF. Full variable domain (outside the CDR3, taken from reference TRBV19 and TRBJ1-5): DGGITQSPKYLFRKEGQNVTLSCEQNLNHDAMYWYRQDPGQGLRLIYYSQIVNDFQKGDIAEGYSVSREKKESFPLTVTSAQKNPTAFYLCASNDRARDQPQHFGDGTRLSIL.

Ten or more counts support this clonotype. The gene calls are TRBV7-2 and TRBJ2-3; 7 bases line up with TRBD2. The length of the CDR3 is 14 residues. In germline, CDR1 is SGHTA, CDR2 FQGNSA. J lost 4 bases, V lost 4 bases, and 5 bases had no gene match. The CDR3 protein is CASSSFAGADTQYF. CDR3 nucleotide sequence: TGTGCCAGCAGCTCTTTTGCGGGGGCAGATACGCAGTATTTT.

This clonotype was counted at least ten times. The chain combines TRBV12-3 or TRBV12-4 with TRBJ2-7; no clear D. CDR3 length: 11 amino acids. V lost 6 bases to trimming and J lost 2 bases, with 5 bases between them. CDR3 coding DNA: TGTGCCAGCAGGACACCCTACGAGCAGTACTTC. Translation gives CASRTPYEQYF.

There are a few counts of this clonotype. This chain links TRBV29-1 with TRBJ1-4; unclear D gene. V lost 6 bases to trimming and J lost 7 bases, with 15 bases between them. The CDR3 is 13 residues long. Germline CDR1 and CDR2: SQVTM and ANQGSEA. The CDR3 region is CSVCRNEGEKLFF. For the CDR3, the DNA is TGCAGCGTGTGCCGCAACGAGGGTGAAAAACTGTTTTTT.

This clonotype was seen at least ten times. The gene calls are TRBV11-2 and TRBJ2-7, with D possibly being TRBD1 (5 bases). The ends were cut back, 7 bases at V and 2 bases at J, with 18 bases in the middle. This CDR3 is built from 15 residues. Germline V lookup: CDR1 SGHAT, CDR2 FQNNGV. CDR3: CASTNYLRVPYEQYF. Written as DNA, the CDR3 is TGTGCCAGCACCAACTACCTCAGGGTACCCTACGAGCAGTACTTC. Full variable domain (outside the CDR3, taken from reference TRBV11-2 and TRBJ2-7): EAGVAQSPRYKIIEKRQSVAFWCNPISGHATLYWYQQILGQGPKLLIQFQNNGVVDDSQLPKDRFSAERLKGVDSTLKIQPAKLEDSAVYLCASTNYLRVPYEQYFGPGTRLTVT.

This clonotype was seen many times. The chain has TRBV7-2 and TRBJ2-2; 12 bases fit TRBD2. This CDR3 has 15 residues. The V segment lost 4 bases and the J segment 6 bases; nucleotides outside the gene matches: 3. Germline V gene lookup returns CDR1 SGHTA and CDR2 FQGNSA. CDR3 nucleotides: TGTGCCAGCAGCTCGAGGACTAGCGGGGCCGGGGAGCTGTTTTTT. Translating it yields CASSSRTSGAGELFF.

There are many counts of this clonotype. The rearrangement links TRBV11-2 to TRBJ1-4; 10 bases agree with TRBD1. CDR3 length: 14 residues. V gave up 2 bases and J gave up 11 bases; unmatched junction bases: 5. Germline V gene sequence: CDR1 SGHAT, CDR2 FQNNGV. This chain's CDR3 is CASSLRDRGEKLFF. The CDR3 DNA reads as TGTGCCAGCAGCTTACGGGACAGGGGAGAGAAACTGTTTTTT.

This clonotype was recorded at least ten times. The J gene is TRBJ2-7, the V gene TRBV7-2; a weak D match, TRBD1 (5 bases). The CDR3 spans 13 residues. Germline V lookup: CDR1 SGHTA, CDR2 FQGNSA. Trimming stripped 5 bases from V and 3 bases from J, with 11 bases between. This CDR3 reads CASSRQIDYEQYF. The CDR3 DNA reads as TGTGCCAGCAGCCGACAGATTGACTACGAGCAGTACTTC.

This clonotype was picked up many times. The chain employs TRBV28 and TRBJ2-5; D tentatively fits TRBD1 or TRBD2 (7 bases each). Deletions cut 2 bases from V and 0 bases from J, with 10 bases between. Germline CDR1 reads MDHEN; CDR2 reads SYDVKM. The CDR3 is 15 amino acids. Here the CDR3 DNA reads TGTGCCAGCAGTTTACAGGGGGGGTACCAAGAGACCCAGTACTTC. It yields the protein CASSLQGGYQETQYF. Drawing the rest from reference TRBV28 and TRBJ2-5, the complete variable domain is DVKVTQSSRYLVKRTGEKVFLECVQDMDHENMFWYRQDPGLGLRLIYFSYDVKMKEKGDIPEGYSVSREKKERFSLILESASTNQTSMYLCASSLQGGYQETQYFGPGTRLLVL.

The table lists this clonotype with many counts. The J gene is TRBJ1-4, the V gene TRBV7-2; D gene unclear. CDR1 is SGHTA, CDR2 FQGNSA, per germline. Trimming took off 4 bases at V and 1 base at J, with 22 bases between the two ends. CDR3 size: 19 residues. DNA for the CDR3: TGTGCCAGCAGCTCGCCGGGAAGCCACTATAAGGGAACTAATGAAAAACTGTTTTTT. Its protein is CASSSPGSHYKGTNEKLFF.

The table lists this clonotype with a few counts. The rearrangement links TRBV7-2 to TRBJ1-6; TRBD1 matches 10 bases. V lost 5 bases to trimming and J lost 8 bases; unmatched junction nucleotides: 15. Germline V lookup: CDR1 SGHTA, CDR2 FQGNSA. The CDR3 totals 18 residues. CDR3 DNA: TGTGCCAGCAGCCTCACAACCCTCAGGACAGGGGGTTATTCACCCCTCCACTTT. This codes for CASSLTTLRTGGYSPLHF.

CDR3 nucleotide sequence: TGTGCCAGCAGTCCCCATGGGCAGGGATTGAGGGGCTACACCTTC. This codes for CASSPHGQGLRGYTF. The gene calls are TRBV27 and TRBJ1-2; D perhaps matches TRBD1 (5 bases). Per germline, CDR1 MNHEY and CDR2 SMNVEV (reference sequence). V was cut by 5 bases and J by 8 bases, with 21 bases left in between. The CDR3 consists of 15 residues.

CDR3 DNA: TGTGCCAGCAGCTTAGCGGCTACGGGGGGGAGGACAGATACGCAGTATTTT. Amino acids: CASSLAATGGRTDTQYF. The chain combines TRBV7-2 with TRBJ2-3; the match to TRBD2 covers 8 bases. Trimming removed 0 bases from V and 3 bases from J; junction bases left unmatched: 8. The CDR3 extends over 17 amino acids. The germline V gene has CDR1 SGHTA and CDR2 FQGNSA. Drawing the rest from reference TRBV7-2 and TRBJ2-3, the complete variable domain is GAGVSQSPSNKVTEKGKDVELRCDPISGHTALYWYRQSLGQGLEFLIYFQGNSAPDKSGLPSDRFSAERTGGSVSTLTIQRTQQEDSAVYLCASSLAATGGRTDTQYFGPGTRLTVL.

This clonotype was picked up many times. The chain recombines TRBV7-2 with TRBJ1-1, with 8 nucleotides matching TRBD1. Germline V gives CDR1 SGHTA, CDR2 FQGNSA. The V and J ends lost 5 bases and 5 bases, in that order; junction bases with no gene match: 7. CDR3 length: 14 amino acids. The CDR3 protein is CASSVTGGWTEAFF. CDR3 DNA: TGTGCCAGCAGCGTTACAGGGGGATGGACTGAAGCTTTCTTT.

The chain employs TRBV7-4 and TRBJ2-1; TRBD1 or TRBD2 may be the D gene (5 bases each). V was clipped by 5 bases and J by 2 bases, with 13 bases between them. The CDR3 spans 15 residues. CDR1 is SGHVT and CDR2 is SQSDAQ in the germline V gene. The CDR3 sequence: CASSPGWGAYNEQFF. The CDR3, as DNA: TGTGCCAGCAGCCCAGGGTGGGGAGCCTACAATGAGCAGTTCTTC.